The 24 T cell receptor beta chains below were found in one sample sequenced in a study of shared clonotypes between healthy human individuals. Naive-designated CD8 cells lacked CD45RO, were positively enriched for CCR7, and omitted terminally differentiated effector memory CD45RA+ cells. Here immunoSEQ multiplex PCR was the method, and the copy in TCRdb shows in-frame clones only, minus some. This sample has about 1,800,000 clones, with about 95% found just once. Sequencing was done on a sample of naive CD8+ T cells sorted from blood. Receptors originate from a man between 18 and 35 years old in good health.

The V call is TRBV25-1, the J call TRBJ1-2; 9 positions match TRBD1. CDR3 size: 14 residues. V lost 4 bases, J lost 5 bases, and 5 bases stayed unmatched. The germline V gene has CDR1 MGHDK and CDR2 SYGVNS. The CDR3 protein is CASSGRDRVYGYTF. In DNA, the CDR3 is TGTGCCAGCAGTGGCCGGGACAGGGTTTATGGCTACACCTTC.

The chain recombines TRBV19 with TRBJ2-1; the D gene is possibly TRBD1 (6 bases). The CDR3 runs 13 residues. Germline V gives CDR1 LNHDA, CDR2 SQIVND (reference sequence). V was pared by 5 bases and J by 2 bases, with 7 bases between. CDR3 DNA sequence: TGTGCCAGTAGTTGGGGGCCCTACAATGAGCAGTTCTTC. Its protein product is CASSWGPYNEQFF.

The chain recombines TRBV14 with TRBJ2-7; a possible D gene is TRBD2 (5 bases). This CDR3 region has 15 residues. CDR1 SGHDN and CDR2 FVKESK come from the germline V gene. V dropped 2 bases and J dropped 6 bases, with 17 bases sitting between them. The CDR3 here is CASSQRIEGVVEQYF. The DNA of the CDR3 is TGTGCCAGCAGCCAAAGGATCGAGGGCGTGGTCGAGCAGTACTTC.

The chain joins TRBV11-3 to TRBJ1-1; 7 nucleotides align to TRBD1. Trimming took 2 bases from V and 1 from J; bases not matched to a gene: 4. The germline V gene has CDR1 SGHNT and CDR2 YENEEA. The CDR3 is 15 amino acids. CDR3 coding DNA: TGTGCCAGCAGCTTATCCGGGACAGCGAACACTGAAGCTTTCTTT. It yields the protein CASSLSGTANTEAFF.

In its sample, this clone was seen a few times. The chain employs TRBV9 and TRBJ1-1; D might be TRBD1 (5 bases). Trimming stripped 0 bases from V and 4 bases from J, with 7 bases between. CDR1 SGDLS and CDR2 YYNGEE come from the germline V gene. The CDR3 consists of 13 residues. CDR3 region: CASSVERGTEAFF. In DNA form, the CDR3 reads TGTGCCAGCAGCGTAGAAAGGGGCACTGAAGCTTTCTTT.

The CDR3 loop reads CASSLSPRTDGYTF. The CDR3 bases are TGTGCCAGCAGCTTATCCCCTCGGACGGATGGCTACACCTTC. The chain uses TRBV11-2 and TRBJ1-2; D not resolved. Germline CDR1 SGHAT, CDR2 FQNNGV. The CDR3 has 14 residues. V was pared by 2 bases and J by 6 bases, with 13 bases between.

The V call is TRBV7-9, the J call TRBJ1-4, with D possibly TRBD1 on 5 matching bases. CDR1 and CDR2 from the germline V gene are SEHNR and FQNEAQ (reference sequence). This CDR3 is built from 15 residues. V was clipped by 2 bases and J by 9 bases, with 16 bases between them. CDR3 amino acids: CASSLQGDLLQKLFF. DNA for the CDR3: TGTGCCAGCAGCTTACAAGGGGATTTACTCCAAAAACTGTTTTTT.

The CDR3: CASSLAGTAIYEQYF. CDR3 nucleotides: TGTGCCAGCAGCTTAGCGGGGACAGCCATCTACGAGCAGTACTTC. The chain couples TRBV7-9 to TRBJ2-7, with 7 bases fitting TRBD1. V was pared by 0 bases and J by 3 bases, with 5 bases of the junction left unmatched. CDR1 and CDR2 (germline): SEHNR, FQNEAQ (reference sequence). CDR3 length equals 15 residues.

The CDR3 reads CASSQENPGQGTYGYTF. The CDR3 nucleotides are TGCGCCAGCAGCCAAGAAAACCCGGGACAGGGGACCTATGGCTACACCTTC. The rearrangement uses TRBV4-1 and TRBJ1-2, with TRBD1 matching over 10 bases. Germline loops: CDR1 MGHRA, CDR2 YSYEKL. V lost 0 bases to trimming and J lost 4 bases; unmatched junction nucleotides: 8. There are 17 residues in the CDR3.

V usage is TRBV30 and J usage is TRBJ2-7; D gene unclear. The CDR3 runs 13 residues. V lost 2 bases and J 3 bases, leaving 11 bases between the germline ends. Germline V CDR1 and CDR2: GTSNPN, SVGIG (reference sequence). The CDR3 loop reads CAWSPASNYEQYF. CDR3 bases: TGTGCCTGGAGTCCCGCCTCGAACTACGAGCAGTACTTC.

This rearrangement joins TRBV29-1 to TRBJ1-1; the D gene is possibly TRBD1 (6 bases). The V end lost 1 base, the J end lost 11 bases, and 14 bases lay between the germline ends. The germline V gene has CDR1 SQVTM and CDR2 ANQGSEA. The CDR3 is made up of 12 amino acids. CDR3 in DNA: TGCAGCGTTGAAGTTTTCTCGGGGGCGGCTTTCTTT. This codes for CSVEVFSGAAFF. The full variable domain, its missing parts supplied by reference TRBV29-1 and TRBJ1-1, is SAVISQKPSRDICQRGTSLTIQCQVDSQVTMMFWYRQQPGQSLTLIATANQGSEATYESGFVIDKFPISRPNLTFSTLTVSNMSPEDSSIYLCSVEVFSGAAFFGQGTRLTVV.

The genes are TRBV5-6 and TRBJ2-5; no firm D call. The CDR3 covers 15 residues. CDR1 and CDR2 from the germline V gene are SGHDT and YYEEEE. V lost 1 base to trimming and J lost 5 bases, with 15 bases between them. This CDR3 reads CASSLLSGAVETQYF. DNA for the CDR3: TGTGCCAGCAGCTTGCTTTCTGGAGCCGTGGAGACCCAGTACTTC.

The chain is built from TRBV2 and TRBJ2-7; the D is unclear. The CDR3 consists of 16 residues. Trimming took off 5 bases at V and 0 bases at J, with 17 bases between the two ends. Germline V lookup: CDR1 SNHLY, CDR2 FYNNEI. The CDR3 is CASSRGPGMSSYEQYF. The CDR3 coding sequence is TGTGCCAGCAGTAGAGGCCCGGGCATGAGCTCCTACGAGCAGTACTTC.

The V and J genes are TRBV4-1 and TRBJ1-5; D is perhaps TRBD1 (5 bases). The CDR3 spans 14 residues. The germline V gene has CDR1 MGHRA and CDR2 YSYEKL. V gave up 4 bases and J gave up 4 bases, with 11 bases separating them. CDR3 in amino acids: CASSPSGSNQPQHF. CDR3 nucleotides: TGCGCCAGCAGCCCCTCAGGGAGTAATCAGCCCCAGCATTTT.

J is TRBJ2-1 and V is TRBV7-9; TRBD2 might be the D (6 bases). This CDR3 is built from 16 residues. Deletions cut 1 base from V and 7 bases from J, with 17 bases between. Germline V gene lookup returns CDR1 SEHNR and CDR2 FQNEAQ (reference sequence). Here the CDR3 reads CASSLVIGGTSNEQFF. The CDR3 coding sequence is TGTGCCAGCAGCTTAGTAATCGGCGGGACGTCGAATGAGCAGTTCTTC.

The J gene is TRBJ2-1, the V gene TRBV7-9, with 9 bases aligning to TRBD2. The CDR3 is 15 amino acids. The germline V gene has CDR1 SEHNR and CDR2 FQNEAQ (reference sequence). V shed 4 bases, J shed 10 bases, and the junction held 11 bases outside the gene matches. Here the CDR3 reads CASSSPGLAEEEQFF. The CDR3 region has the DNA TGTGCCAGCAGCTCGCCGGGACTAGCCGAGGAGGAGCAGTTCTTC.

This clone occurred once. This chain joins TRBV27 and TRBJ2-5; either TRBD1 or TRBD2 may fit D (5 bases each). The CDR3 consists of 15 residues. Per germline, CDR1 MNHEY and CDR2 SMNVEV (reference sequence). Trimming took 5 bases from V and 3 from J, leaving 16 bases between them. The CDR3: CASSPGTDMEETQYF. The CDR3 region has the DNA TGTGCCAGCAGTCCAGGGACGGATATGGAAGAGACCCAGTACTTC.

The chain uses TRBV10-3 and TRBJ2-7; D gene ambiguous. This CDR3 has 14 residues. V was cut by 4 bases and J by 0 bases, with 10 bases left in between. Germline CDR1 ENHRY, CDR2 SYGVKD. The CDR3 is CAISAAPSSYEQYF. DNA for the CDR3: TGTGCCATCAGTGCGGCCCCTAGCTCCTACGAGCAGTACTTC.

The rearrangement links TRBV15 to TRBJ2-7; maybe TRBD1 (5 bases). Germline CDR1 LNHNV, CDR2 YYDKDF (reference sequence). The V end was cut by 5 bases, the J end by 2 bases, with 10 bases between. The CDR3 is made up of 13 amino acids. The CDR3 loop reads CATSPTEAYEQYF. In DNA form, the CDR3 reads TGTGCCACCAGCCCGACAGAAGCCTACGAGCAGTACTTC.

The rearrangement uses TRBV13 and TRBJ2-2; 9 bases align to TRBD1. Trimming removed 5 bases from V and 2 bases from J; junction bases left unmatched: 3. The germline CDR1 and CDR2 sequences are PRHDT and FYEKMQ (reference sequence). The CDR3 runs to 15 residues. The CDR3 coding sequence is TGTGCCAGCAGCCCGACAGGGGGAAACACCGGGGAGCTGTTTTTT. Its translation is CASSPTGGNTGELFF.

In regard to this clone: Distinct nucleotide sequences in the sample also encode this CDR3. The chain recombines TRBV7-9 with TRBJ2-7; 7 bases fit TRBD1. CDR3 size: 14 residues. V gave up 5 bases and J gave up 0 bases; unmatched junction bases: 4. The germline gives CDR1 SEHNR, CDR2 FQNEAQ (reference sequence). The CDR3, as DNA: TGTGCCAGCAGCCCCCGGGACAGCTCCTACGAGCAGTACTTC. It encodes CASSPRDSSYEQYF. The entire variable domain, with the rest obtained from reference TRBV7-9 and TRBJ2-7, is as follows: DTGVSQNPRHKITKRGQNVTFRCDPISEHNRLYWYRQTLGQGPEFLTYFQNEAQLEKSRLLSDRFSAERPKGSFSTLEIQRTEQGDSAMYLCASSPRDSSYEQYFGPGTRLTVT.

CDR3 in DNA: TGTGCCAGCAGCTTTCTCGCGGGAGAAGCCGGGGAGCTGTTTTTT. Protein product: CASSFLAGEAGELFF. The rearrangement uses TRBV11-2 and TRBJ2-2; 7 nucleotides agree with TRBD2. This CDR3 spans 15 amino acids. V lost 3 bases to trimming and J lost 6 bases; unmatched junction nucleotides: 7. Germline values: CDR1 SGHAT, CDR2 FQNNGV.

This clone has a single count. Here the CDR3 reads CASSPRGVWSGYEQYF. In nucleotides, the CDR3 is TGCGCCAGCAGCCCCCGTGGGGTTTGGAGCGGGTACGAGCAGTACTTC. The chain is built from TRBV5-1 and TRBJ2-7; a weak D match, TRBD2 (6 bases). Germline assignment: CDR1 SGHRS and CDR2 YFSETQ. This CDR3 is built from 16 residues. The germline V and J ends were trimmed by 4 bases and 4 bases, with 21 bases remaining between them.

The rearrangement uses TRBV5-1 and TRBJ2-3; TRBD1 matches at 10 bases. The CDR3 length is 15 residues. V lost 1 base to trimming and J lost 4 bases; unmatched junction nucleotides: 3. CDR1 is SGHRS and CDR2 is YFSETQ in the germline V gene. In DNA, the CDR3 is TGCGCCAGCAGCTTGCTGACAGGGGGCCCAGATACGCAGTATTTT. Its translation: CASSLLTGGPDTQYF. Using reference TRBV5-1 and TRBJ2-3 for the parts outside the CDR3, the full variable domain is KAGVTQTPRYLIKTRGQQVTLSCSPISGHRSVSWYQQTPGQGLQFLFEYFSETQRNKGNFPGRFSGRQFSNSRSEMNVSTLELGDSALYLCASSLLTGGPDTQYFGPGTRLTVL.